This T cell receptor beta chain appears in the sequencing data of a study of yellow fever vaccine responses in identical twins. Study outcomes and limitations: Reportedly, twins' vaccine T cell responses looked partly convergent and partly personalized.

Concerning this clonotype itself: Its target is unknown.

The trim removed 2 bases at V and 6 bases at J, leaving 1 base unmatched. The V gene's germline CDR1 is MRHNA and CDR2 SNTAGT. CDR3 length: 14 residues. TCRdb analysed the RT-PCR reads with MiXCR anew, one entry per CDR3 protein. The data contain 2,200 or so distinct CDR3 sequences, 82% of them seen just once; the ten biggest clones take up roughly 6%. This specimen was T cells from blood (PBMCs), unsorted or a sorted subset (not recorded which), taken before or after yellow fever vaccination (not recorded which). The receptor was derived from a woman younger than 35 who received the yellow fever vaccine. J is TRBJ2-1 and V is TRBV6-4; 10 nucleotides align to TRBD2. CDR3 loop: CASSDSGGANEQFF. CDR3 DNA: TGTGCCAGCAGTGACAGCGGGGGGGCCAATGAGCAGTTCTTC.